This entry is about one T cell receptor (beta chain). These data originate in a study of blood T cell repertoires in COVID-19. Overall study: Samples of COVID-19 (acute and convalescent) were obtained from the United States, Italy and Spain. PBMCs, B-cell-depleted T cells, or T cells were the source of the cDNA or gDNA that made up the material.

This CDR3 region has 15 residues. Germline lookup yields CDR1 SGDLS and CDR2 YYNGEE. The ends lost 1 base at V and 5 bases at J; junction bases unmatched: 9. Profiled with immunoSEQ multiplex PCR; TCRdb holds only in-frame clones, not every one. The sample carries 95,000 to 150,000 clones, roughly 90% recorded once. The V and J genes are TRBV9 and TRBJ2-7, with 7 nucleotides matching TRBD1. The specimen was peripheral blood. The origin of this receptor is a man in his fifties with COVID-19, enrolled during active disease. In nucleotides, the CDR3 is TGTGCCAGCAGCGTAACAGGGGACCGGTTAAACGAGCAGTACTTC. This sequence encodes CASSVTGDRLNEQYF.